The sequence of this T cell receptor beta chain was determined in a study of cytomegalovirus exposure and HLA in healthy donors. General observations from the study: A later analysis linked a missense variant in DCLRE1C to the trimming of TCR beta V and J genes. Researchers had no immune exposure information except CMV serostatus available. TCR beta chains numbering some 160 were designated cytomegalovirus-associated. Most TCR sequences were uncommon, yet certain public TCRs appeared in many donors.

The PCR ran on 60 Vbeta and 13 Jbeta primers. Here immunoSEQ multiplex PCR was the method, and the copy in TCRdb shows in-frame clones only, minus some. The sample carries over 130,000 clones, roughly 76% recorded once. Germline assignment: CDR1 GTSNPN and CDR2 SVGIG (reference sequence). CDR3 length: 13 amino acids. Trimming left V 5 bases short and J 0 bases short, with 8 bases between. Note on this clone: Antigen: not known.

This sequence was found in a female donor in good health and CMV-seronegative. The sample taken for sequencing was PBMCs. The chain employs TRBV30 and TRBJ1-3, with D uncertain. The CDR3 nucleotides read TGTGCCTGGCAGGCAGACTCTGGAAACACCATATATTTT. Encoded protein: CAWQADSGNTIYF.